This T cell receptor beta chain was sequenced for a study of T-cell memory formation after mild COVID-19. General study points: Contracting CD4+ clones sat mainly in CM and EM; CD8+ in EMRA.

Notes on this clonotype: Its target is unknown.

CDR3 length: 14 amino acids. Between the trimmed V and J ends, which lost 3 bases and 7 bases, there was a span of 12 bases. From germline, CDR1 is SNHLY and CDR2 FYNNEI. TCRdb passed the 5' RACE reads through MiXCR, listing each CDR3 protein once. The table records fewer than 500,000 distinct CDR3 sequences, approximately 23% of them present only once. The rearrangement uses TRBV2 and TRBJ1-4; D is undetermined. This clonotype was sampled from an adult woman who had mild COVID-19 (a few samples of this study predate the infection). Cell type and time point are not known. The sequenced sample consisted of PBMCs or a T cell subset sorted from them (not recorded which). CDR3 sequence reads: CASSEELGGEKLFF. The CDR3 DNA reads as TGTGCCAGCAGTGAGGAGTTGGGTGGTGAAAAACTGTTTTTT.